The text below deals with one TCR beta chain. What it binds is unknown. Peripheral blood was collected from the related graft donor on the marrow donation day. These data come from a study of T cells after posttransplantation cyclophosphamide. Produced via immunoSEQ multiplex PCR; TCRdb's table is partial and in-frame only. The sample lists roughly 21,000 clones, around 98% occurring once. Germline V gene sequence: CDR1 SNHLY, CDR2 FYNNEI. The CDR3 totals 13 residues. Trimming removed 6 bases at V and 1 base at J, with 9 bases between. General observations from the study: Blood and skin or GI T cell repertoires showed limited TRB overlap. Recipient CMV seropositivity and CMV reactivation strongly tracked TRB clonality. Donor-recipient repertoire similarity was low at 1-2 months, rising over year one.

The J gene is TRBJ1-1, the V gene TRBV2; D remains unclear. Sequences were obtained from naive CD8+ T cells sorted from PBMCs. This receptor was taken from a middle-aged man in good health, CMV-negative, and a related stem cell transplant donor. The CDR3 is CASSLTPNTEAFF. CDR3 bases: TGTGCCAGCAGCCTAACGCCGAACACTGAAGCTTTCTTT.